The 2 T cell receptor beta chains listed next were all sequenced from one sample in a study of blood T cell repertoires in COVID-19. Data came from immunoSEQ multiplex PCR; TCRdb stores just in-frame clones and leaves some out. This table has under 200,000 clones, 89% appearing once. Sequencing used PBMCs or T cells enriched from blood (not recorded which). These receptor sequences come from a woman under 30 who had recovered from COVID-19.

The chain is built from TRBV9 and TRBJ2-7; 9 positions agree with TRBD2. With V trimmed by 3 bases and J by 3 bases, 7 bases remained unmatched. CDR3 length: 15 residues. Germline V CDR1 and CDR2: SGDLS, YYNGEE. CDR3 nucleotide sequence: TGTGCCAGCAGCGACCCAGCTAGCGGGGACTACGAGCAGTACTTC. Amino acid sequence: CASSDPASGDYEQYF.

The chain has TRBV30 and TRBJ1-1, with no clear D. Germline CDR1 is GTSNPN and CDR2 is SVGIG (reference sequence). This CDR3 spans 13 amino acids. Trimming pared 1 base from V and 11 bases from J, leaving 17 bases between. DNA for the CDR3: TGTGCCTGGAGTGCGTCAGACACCACGGTCGCTTTCTTT. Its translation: CAWSASDTTVAFF.